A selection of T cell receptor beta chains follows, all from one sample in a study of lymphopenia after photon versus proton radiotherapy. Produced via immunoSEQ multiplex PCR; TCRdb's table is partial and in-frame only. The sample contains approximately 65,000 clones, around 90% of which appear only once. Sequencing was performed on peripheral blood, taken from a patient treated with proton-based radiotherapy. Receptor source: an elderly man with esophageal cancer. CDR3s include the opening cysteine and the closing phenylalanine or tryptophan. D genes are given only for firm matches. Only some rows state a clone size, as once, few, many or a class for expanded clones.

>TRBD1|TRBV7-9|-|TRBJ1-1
CASSIRTGRVTEAFF
TGTGCCAGCAGCATTCGGACAGGGAGAGTCACTGAAGCTTTCTTT
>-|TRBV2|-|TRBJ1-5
CASSGLKNQPQHF
TGTGCCAGCAGTGGCCTCAAGAATCAGCCCCAGCATTTT
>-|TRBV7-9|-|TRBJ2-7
CASSAGLSPHYEQYF
TGTGCCAGCAGCGCGGGGTTATCACCCCACTACGAGCAGTACTTC
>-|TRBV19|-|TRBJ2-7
CASSPLNGYEQYF
TGTGCCAGTAGTCCCCTTAATGGGTACGAGCAGTACTTC
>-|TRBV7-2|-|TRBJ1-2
CASSLMKGVNYGYTF
TGTGCCAGCAGCCTGATGAAGGGGGTAAACTATGGCTACACCTTC
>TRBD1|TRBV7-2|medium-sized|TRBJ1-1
CASSNRDRGTEAFF
TGTGCCAGCAGCAACCGGGACAGGGGCACTGAAGCTTTCTTT
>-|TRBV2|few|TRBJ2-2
CASFMAGELFF
TGTGCCAGCTTCATGGCCGGGGAGCTGTTTTTT
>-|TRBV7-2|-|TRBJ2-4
CASSPPGGAGNIQYF
TGTGCCAGCAGCCCCCCAGGCGGGGCAGGGAACATTCAGTACTTC
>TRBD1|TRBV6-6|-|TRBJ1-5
CASSSGTESNQPQHF
TGTGCCAGCAGCTCTGGGACAGAGAGCAATCAGCCCCAGCATTTT
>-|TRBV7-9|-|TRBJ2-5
CASSPRGQGSRETQYF
TGTGCCAGCAGCCCTCGGGGGCAGGGGAGTAGAGAGACCCAGTACTTC
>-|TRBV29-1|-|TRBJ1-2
CSVEARKGTDYGYTF
TGCAGCGTTGAAGCTCGGAAGGGGACCGACTATGGCTACACCTTC
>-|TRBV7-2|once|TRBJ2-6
CASSPRRPTLSGANVLTF
TGTGCCAGCAGCCCCCGCAGGCCAACTTTATCTGGGGCCAACGTCCTGACTTTC
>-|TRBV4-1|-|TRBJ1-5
CASSQRGGNQPQHF
TGCGCCAGCAGCCAACGGGGGGGCAATCAGCCCCAGCATTTT
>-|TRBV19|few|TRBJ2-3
CASSTVSKLDTQYF
TGTGCCAGTAGTACGGTCTCTAAGTTGGATACGCAGTATTTT
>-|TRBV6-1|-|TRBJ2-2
CASNWAGKSGELFF
TGTGCCAGCAATTGGGCAGGGAAAAGCGGGGAGCTGTTTTTT
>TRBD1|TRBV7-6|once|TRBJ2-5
CASSLAGGYLETQYF
TGTGCCAGCAGCTTAGCAGGGGGCTACCTTGAGACCCAGTACTTC
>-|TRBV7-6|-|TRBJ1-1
CASSPLRTPGEAFF
TGTGCCAGCAGCCCCCTAAGGACCCCCGGCGAAGCTTTCTTT
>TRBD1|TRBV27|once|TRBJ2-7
CASSGDRSYEQYF
TGTGCCAGCAGTGGGGACAGGTCCTACGAGCAGTACTTC
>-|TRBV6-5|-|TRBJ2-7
CASSRRGQYEQYF
TGTGCCAGCAGCCGAAGAGGACAGTACGAGCAGTACTTC
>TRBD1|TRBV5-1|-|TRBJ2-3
CASSSVPGQGTDTQYF
TGCGCCAGCAGTTCGGTACCGGGACAGGGGACAGATACGCAGTATTTT
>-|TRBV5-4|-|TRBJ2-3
CASSLNTDTQYF
TGTGCCAGCAGCCTAAACACAGATACGCAGTATTTT
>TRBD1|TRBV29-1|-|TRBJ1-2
CSVDPLGQGNGYTF
TGCAGCGTTGACCCCCTCGGACAGGGAAATGGCTACACCTTC
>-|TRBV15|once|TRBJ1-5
CATSRDYSNQPQHF
TGTGCCACCAGCAGAGACTATAGCAATCAGCCCCAGCATTTT
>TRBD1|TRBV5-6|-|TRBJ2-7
CASSWPGTGREQYF
TGTGCCAGCAGCTGGCCCGGGACAGGAAGGGAGCAGTACTTC
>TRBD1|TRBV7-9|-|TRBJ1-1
CASTQRQGKAFF
TGTGCCAGCACCCAACGACAGGGGAAAGCTTTCTTT
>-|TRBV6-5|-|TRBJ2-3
CASSYLLRGDTQYF
TGTGCCAGCAGTTACCTTTTAAGGGGAGATACGCAGTATTTT
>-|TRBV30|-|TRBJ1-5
CAWGFTRQPQHF
TGTGCCTGGGGATTCACAAGACAGCCCCAGCATTTT
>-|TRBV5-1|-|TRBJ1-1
CASRAGGNAEAFF
TGCGCCAGCCGCGCCGGGGGAAATGCTGAAGCTTTCTTT
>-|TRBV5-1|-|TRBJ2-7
CASSLEGGSYEQYF
TGCGCCAGCAGCTTGGAAGGGGGATCCTACGAGCAGTACTTC
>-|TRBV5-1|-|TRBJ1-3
CASSLVGSRYSGNTIYF
TGCGCCAGCAGCTTGGTCGGAAGCAGATACTCTGGAAACACCATATATTTT
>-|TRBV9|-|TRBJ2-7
CASSVSGATYEQYF
TGTGCCAGCAGCGTGTCGGGCGCAACCTACGAGCAGTACTTC
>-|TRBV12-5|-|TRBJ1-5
CASGLDSQWNQPQHF
TGTGCTAGTGGTTTGGACAGTCAATGGAACCAGCCCCAGCATTTT
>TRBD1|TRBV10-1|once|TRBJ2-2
CASSDSGTGNTGELFF
TGCGCCAGCAGTGATTCCGGGACAGGGAACACCGGGGAGCTGTTTTTT
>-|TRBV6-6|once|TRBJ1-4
CASSNLFITGKLFF
TGTGCCAGCAGTAACCTATTCATTACAGGCAAACTGTTTTTT
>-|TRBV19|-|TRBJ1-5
CASSMGDSNQPQHF
TGTGCCAGTAGTATGGGCGATAGCAATCAGCCCCAGCATTTT
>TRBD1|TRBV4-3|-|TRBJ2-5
CASSQDRPTGGMETQYF
TGCGCCAGCAGCCAAGATCGGCCGACAGGGGGCATGGAGACCCAGTACTTC
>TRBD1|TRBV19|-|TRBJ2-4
CASAPSGTGKNIQYF
TGTGCCAGTGCCCCCAGTGGGACAGGCAAAAACATTCAGTACTTC
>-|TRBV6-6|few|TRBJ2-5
CASSRDLQETQYF
TGTGCCAGCAGCCGGGACCTACAAGAGACCCAGTACTTC
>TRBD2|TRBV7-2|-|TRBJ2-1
CASSSEGLADNEQFF
TGTGCCAGCAGCTCAGAGGGACTAGCGGACAATGAGCAGTTCTTC
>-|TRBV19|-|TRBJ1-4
CASRKTEATNEKLFF
TGTGCCAGTAGAAAGACAGAGGCAACTAATGAAAAACTGTTTTTT
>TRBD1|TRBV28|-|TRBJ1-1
CASSLLVQGVAFF
TGTGCCAGCAGTTTATTGGTTCAGGGGGTGGCTTTCTTT
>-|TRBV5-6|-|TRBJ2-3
CASSPPGSGTDTQYF
TGTGCCAGCAGCCCACCGGGATCGGGTACAGATACGCAGTATTTT
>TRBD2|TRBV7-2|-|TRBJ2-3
CASSRTLAGPSTDTQYF
TGTGCCAGCAGCCGAACACTAGCGGGTCCCAGCACAGATACGCAGTATTTT
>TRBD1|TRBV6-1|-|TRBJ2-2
CASSERTGPTGELFF
TGTGCCAGCAGTGAACGGACAGGACCTACCGGGGAGCTGTTTTTT
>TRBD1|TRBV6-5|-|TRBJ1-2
CAARRGGTGEYGYTF
TGTGCCGCCCGCCGGGGGGGGACAGGGGAATATGGCTACACCTTC
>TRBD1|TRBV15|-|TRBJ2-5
CATSSISGQGTVQETQYF
TGTGCCACCAGCAGCATTTCAGGACAGGGTACCGTTCAAGAGACCCAGTACTTC
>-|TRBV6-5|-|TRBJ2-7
CASMEEGVHEQYF
TGTGCCAGCATGGAAGAGGGGGTCCACGAGCAGTACTTC
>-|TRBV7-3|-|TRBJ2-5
CASSSRYQETQYF
TGTGCCAGCAGCTCCCGGTACCAAGAGACCCAGTACTTC
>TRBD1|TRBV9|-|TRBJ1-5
CASSGGQGAFQPQHF
TGTGCCAGCAGCGGCGGACAGGGGGCCTTTCAGCCCCAGCATTTT
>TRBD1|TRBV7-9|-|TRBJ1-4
CASSLDRGRTNEKLFF
TGTGCCAGCAGCCTGGACAGGGGGCGAACTAATGAAAAACTGTTTTTT
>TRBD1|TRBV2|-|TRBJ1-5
CASSREQGDNQPQHF
TGTGCCAGCAGCAGGGAACAGGGGGACAATCAGCCCCAGCATTTT
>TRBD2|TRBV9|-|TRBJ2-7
CASSRRTSGSYEQYF
TGTGCCAGCAGCAGAAGAACTAGCGGGAGTTACGAGCAGTACTTC